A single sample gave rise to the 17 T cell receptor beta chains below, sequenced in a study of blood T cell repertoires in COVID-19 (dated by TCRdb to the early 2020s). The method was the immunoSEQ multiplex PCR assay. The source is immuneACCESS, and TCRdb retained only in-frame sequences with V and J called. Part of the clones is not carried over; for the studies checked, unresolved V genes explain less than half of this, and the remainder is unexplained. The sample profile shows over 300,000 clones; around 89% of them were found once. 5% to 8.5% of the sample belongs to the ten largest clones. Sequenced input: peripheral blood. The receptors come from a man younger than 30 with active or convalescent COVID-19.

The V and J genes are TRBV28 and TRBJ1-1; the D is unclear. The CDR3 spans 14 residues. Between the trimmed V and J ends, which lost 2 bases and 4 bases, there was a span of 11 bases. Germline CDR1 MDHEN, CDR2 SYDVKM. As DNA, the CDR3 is TGTGCCAGCAGTTTAGAGTACGGGATCACTGAAGCTTTCTTT. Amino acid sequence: CASSLEYGITEAFF. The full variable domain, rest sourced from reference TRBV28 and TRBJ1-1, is DVKVTQSSRYLVKRTGEKVFLECVQDMDHENMFWYRQDPGLGLRLIYFSYDVKMKEKGDIPEGYSVSREKKERFSLILESASTNQTSMYLCASSLEYGITEAFFGQGTRLTVV.

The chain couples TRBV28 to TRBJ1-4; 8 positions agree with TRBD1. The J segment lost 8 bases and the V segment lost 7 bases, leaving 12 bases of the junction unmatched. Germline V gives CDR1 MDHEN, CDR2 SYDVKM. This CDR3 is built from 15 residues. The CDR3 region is CASITAGGAREKLFF. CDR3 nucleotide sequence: TGTGCCAGCATCACCGCAGGGGGCGCGCGGGAAAAACTGTTTTTT.

The CDR3 protein is CASTDREGQPQHF. CDR3 DNA sequence: TGTGCCAGCACTGACAGGGAAGGTCAGCCCCAGCATTTT. This rearrangement joins TRBV11-2 to TRBJ1-5; 7 positions match TRBD1. Germline V gene data show CDR1 as SGHAT and CDR2 as FQNNGV. The CDR3 totals 13 residues. V lost 7 bases and J lost 6; bases outside the gene matches: 6.

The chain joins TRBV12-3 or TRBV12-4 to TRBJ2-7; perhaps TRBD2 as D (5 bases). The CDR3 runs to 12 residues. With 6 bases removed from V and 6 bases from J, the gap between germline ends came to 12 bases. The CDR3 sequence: CASRGVSGEQYF. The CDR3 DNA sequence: TGTGCCAGCAGGGGAGTTTCCGGCGAGCAGTACTTC.

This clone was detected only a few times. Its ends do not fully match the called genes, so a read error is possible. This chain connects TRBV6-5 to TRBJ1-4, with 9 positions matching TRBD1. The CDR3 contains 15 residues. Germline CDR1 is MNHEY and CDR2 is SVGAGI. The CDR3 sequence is CASSGRDRVSGGAIF. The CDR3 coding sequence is TGTGCCAGCAGCGGCCGGGACAGGGTCTCCGGGGGGGCGATTTTT.

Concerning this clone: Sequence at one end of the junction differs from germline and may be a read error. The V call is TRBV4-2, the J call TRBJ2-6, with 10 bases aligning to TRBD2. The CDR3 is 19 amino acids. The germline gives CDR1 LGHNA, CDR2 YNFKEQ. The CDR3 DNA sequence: TGTGCCAGCAGCCAAGATCTCGGAGCGGGGGGGGCTGGGGCCAACGTGCTGACTTTC. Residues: CASSQDLGAGGAGANVLTF.

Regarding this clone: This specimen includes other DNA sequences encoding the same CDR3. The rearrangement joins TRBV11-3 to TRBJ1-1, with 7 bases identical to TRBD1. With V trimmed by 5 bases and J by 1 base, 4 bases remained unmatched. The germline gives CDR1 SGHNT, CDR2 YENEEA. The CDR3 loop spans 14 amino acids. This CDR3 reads CASSRQGPNTEAFF. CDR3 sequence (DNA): TGTGCCAGCAGCCGACAGGGCCCGAACACTGAAGCTTTCTTT.

CDR3 protein: CASLHGIAGNTIYF. The CDR3 DNA is TGTGCCAGCTTGCACGGGATCGCTGGAAACACCATATATTTT. The chain employs TRBV7-2 and TRBJ1-3, with D hard to call. CDR1 is SGHTA, CDR2 FQGNSA, per germline. Trimming took 8 bases from V and 2 from J, leaving 13 bases between them. This CDR3 is 14 amino acids long. The full variable domain, completed using reference TRBV7-2 and TRBJ1-3, is GAGVSQSPSNKVTEKGKDVELRCDPISGHTALYWYRQSLGQGLEFLIYFQGNSAPDKSGLPSDRFSAERTGGSVSTLTIQRTQQEDSAVYLCASLHGIAGNTIYFGEGSWLTVV.

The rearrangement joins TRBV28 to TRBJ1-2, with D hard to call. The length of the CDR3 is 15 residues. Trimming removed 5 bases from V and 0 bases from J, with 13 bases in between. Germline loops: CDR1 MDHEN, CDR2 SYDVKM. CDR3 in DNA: TGTGCCAGCAGTAATCCCGGGAACGCTAACTATGGCTACACCTTC. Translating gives CASSNPGNANYGYTF.

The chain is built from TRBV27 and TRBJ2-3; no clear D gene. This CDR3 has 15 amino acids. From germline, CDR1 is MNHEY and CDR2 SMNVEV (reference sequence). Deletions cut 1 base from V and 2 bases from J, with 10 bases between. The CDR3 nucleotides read TGTGCCAGCAGTTTATTTTCTGGCCACACAGATACGCAGTATTTT. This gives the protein CASSLFSGHTDTQYF.

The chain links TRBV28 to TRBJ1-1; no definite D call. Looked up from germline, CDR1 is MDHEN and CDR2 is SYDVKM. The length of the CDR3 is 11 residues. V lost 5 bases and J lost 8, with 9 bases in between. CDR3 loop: CASSPRSEAFF. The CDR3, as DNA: TGTGCCAGCAGTCCGCGGAGCGAAGCTTTCTTT.

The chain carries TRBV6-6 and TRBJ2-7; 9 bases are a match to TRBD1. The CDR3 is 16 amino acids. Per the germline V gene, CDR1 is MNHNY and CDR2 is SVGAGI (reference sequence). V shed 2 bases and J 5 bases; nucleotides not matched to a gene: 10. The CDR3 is CASSYTGTGRQNEQYF. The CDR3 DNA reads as TGTGCCAGCAGTTACACTGGGACAGGGAGACAGAACGAGCAGTACTTC.

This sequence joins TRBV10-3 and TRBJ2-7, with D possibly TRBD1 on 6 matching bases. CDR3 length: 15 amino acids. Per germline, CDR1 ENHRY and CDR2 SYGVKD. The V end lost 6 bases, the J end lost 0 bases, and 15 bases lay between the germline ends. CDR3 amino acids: CAIRAGQTDSYEQYF. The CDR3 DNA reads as TGTGCCATCAGGGCTGGACAGACCGACTCCTACGAGCAGTACTTC.

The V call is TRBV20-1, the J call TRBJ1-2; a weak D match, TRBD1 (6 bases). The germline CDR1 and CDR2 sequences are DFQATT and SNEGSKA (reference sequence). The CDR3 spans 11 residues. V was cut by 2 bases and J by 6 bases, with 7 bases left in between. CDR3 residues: CSARKGDGYTF. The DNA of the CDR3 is TGCAGTGCTAGAAAGGGGGATGGCTACACCTTC.

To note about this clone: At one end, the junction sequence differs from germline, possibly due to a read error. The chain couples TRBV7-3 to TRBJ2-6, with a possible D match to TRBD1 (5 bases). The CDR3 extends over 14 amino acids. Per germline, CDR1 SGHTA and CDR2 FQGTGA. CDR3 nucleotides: TGTGCCAGCAGCTTAGTCCCTGGGGCCAACGTGCTGACTTTC. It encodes CASSLVPGANVLTF. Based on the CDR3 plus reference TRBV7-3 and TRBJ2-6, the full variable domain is GAGVSQTPSNKVTEKGKYVELRCDPISGHTALYWYRQSLGQGPEFLIYFQGTGAADDSGLPNDRFFAVRPEGSVSTLKIQRTERGDSAVYLCASSLVPGANVLTFGAGSRLTVL.

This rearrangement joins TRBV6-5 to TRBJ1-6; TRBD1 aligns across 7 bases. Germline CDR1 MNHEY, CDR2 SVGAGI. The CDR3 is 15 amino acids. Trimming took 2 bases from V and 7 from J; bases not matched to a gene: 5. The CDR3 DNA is TGTGCCAGCAGTTACGGCCAGGGGGACAATTCACCCCTCCACTTT. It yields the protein CASSYGQGDNSPLHF.

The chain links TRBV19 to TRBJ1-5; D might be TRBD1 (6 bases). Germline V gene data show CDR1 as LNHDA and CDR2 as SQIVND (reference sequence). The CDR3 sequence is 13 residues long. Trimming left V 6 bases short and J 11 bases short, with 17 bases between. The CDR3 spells CASSPLQGSAQHF. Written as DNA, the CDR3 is TGTGCCAGTAGCCCTTTACAGGGATCAGCCCAGCATTTT.